This TCR beta chain was recorded in a study of control samples from healthy donors and cancer patients. Trimming took off 2 bases at V and 3 bases at J, with 8 bases between the two ends. The germline V gene encodes CDR1 KGHSH and CDR2 LQKENI. The CDR3 spans 14 residues. The assay was immunoSEQ multiplex PCR, and TCRdb's table has in-frame clones only and misses some. The repertoire has 65,000 to 90,000 clones, less than 95% of them found once; the top ten carry roughly 3%. This sequence originates from a woman in her 30s in good health. Source material: blood. The genes are TRBV18 and TRBJ1-3, with D unclear. The CDR3: CASSPSFSGNTIYF. In DNA form, the CDR3 reads TGTGCCAGCTCACCATCCTTTAGTGGAAACACCATATATTTT.